A single sample is the source of the 25 T cell receptor beta chains below, sequenced in a study of tumor and adjacent non-tumor tissue in lung cancer. RNA was extracted from bulk tissue without any cell sorting. The normal lung tissue was taken more than 3 cm from the tumor edge. TCRbeta libraries were built with three rounds of nested PCR, modified from ARM-PCR. TCRdb reprocessed the multiplex PCR reads via MiXCR and lists one record per CDR3 protein. This table holds about 86,000 distinct CDR3 sequences, more than 65% found once. Sample: distant non-tumor lung tissue. The receptors stem from a woman between 45 and 65 years old with non-small cell lung cancer.

The chain recombines TRBV6-1 with TRBJ1-5; D call uncertain. Trimming took 10 bases from V and 6 from J, leaving 16 bases between them. CDR1 and CDR2 (germline): MNHNS, SASEGT. The CDR3 extends over 13 amino acids. CDR3 amino acids: CANRGSSLQPQHF. CDR3 sequence (DNA): TGTGCCAACAGAGGGTCCTCGCTTCAGCCCCAGCATTTT.

Regarding this clonotype: A read error may produce the germline difference seen at one junction end. The chain has TRBV29-1 and TRBJ2-2; D possibly matches TRBD1 or TRBD2 (5 bases each). The CDR3 spans 13 residues. The germline CDR1 and CDR2 sequences are SQVTM and ANQGSEA. The CDR3 nucleotides are TGCAGCGTGGGGCCTCCGAACACCGGGGAGCTATTTTTT. As protein: CSVGPPNTGELFF.

About this clonotype itself: The junction differs from germline at one of its ends, possibly a read error. This rearrangement joins TRBV4-2 to TRBJ2-3, with 7 bases matching TRBD2. Germline V CDR1 and CDR2: LGHNA, YNFKEQ. This CDR3 region has 16 residues. The CDR3 protein is CASRQGRGSGADTQYF. Here the CDR3 DNA reads TGTGCCAGCAGGCAAGGGCGCGGGAGCGGGGCAGATACTCAGTATTTT.

The genes are TRBV29-1 and TRBJ2-1; D gene unclear. CDR3 length: 11 amino acids. V was cut by 8 bases and J by 7 bases, with 12 bases left in between. Germline CDR1 SQVTM, CDR2 ANQGSEA. The DNA of the CDR3 is TGCAGCTCGGGCAGAAATAATGAGCAGTTCTTC. This translates into CSSGRNNEQFF.

The rearrangement links TRBV29-1 to TRBJ2-1, with D unclear. The CDR3 has 15 residues. V gave up 8 bases and J gave up 6 bases, with 23 bases separating them. Germline V gives CDR1 SQVTM, CDR2 ANQGSEA. CDR3 coding DNA: TGCAGCATTGTAGAGTCGGCTAGGTCCATCAATGAGCAGTTCTTC. Protein sequence: CSIVESARSINEQFF.

This clonotype was detected many times. V and J are TRBV20-1 and TRBJ2-3, with D tentatively TRBD2 (6 bases). This CDR3 region has 15 residues. The V gene's germline CDR1 is DFQATT and CDR2 SNEGSKA (reference sequence). The V gene lost 6 bases and the J gene lost 4 bases, with 20 bases spanning the gap. This chain's CDR3 is CSAPRDSSRADTQYF. CDR3 bases: TGCAGTGCCCCCCGGGACTCTTCTCGAGCAGATACGCAGTATTTT.

A remark on this clonotype: Because the CDR3 is missing its conserved closing phenylalanine or tryptophan, this is likely a read error. The chain combines TRBV11-2 with TRBJ2-1, with 13 bases aligning to TRBD2. The CDR3 spans 17 residues. Germline CDR1 reads SGHAT; CDR2 reads FQNNGV. The CDR3 is CAISPPSGTSGNDEQFY. The CDR3 bases are TGTGCCATCAGCCCCCCCTCGGGGACTAGCGGGAACGATGAGCAGTTCTAC.

As concerns this clonotype: It is likely a read error, because the conserved phenylalanine at the end of the CDR3 is missing. The limits of the CDR3 on the DNA are not certain, so only TCRdb's listed CDR3 is given. This chain joins TRBV6-5 and TRBJ1-1. From its first to its last residue, the CDR3 has 11 amino acids. Germline V gene data show CDR1 as MNHEY and CDR2 as SVGAGI. The CDR3 region is CASSKMGKAFY.

The chain combines TRBV10-2 with TRBJ2-3, with D unclear. The ends were cut back, 10 bases at V and 13 bases at J, with 18 bases in the middle. Per the germline V gene, CDR1 is WSHSY and CDR2 is SAAADI. The CDR3 contains 11 residues. CDR3 DNA: TGCGCCACCCGACACTCAGATACAGAGTATTTT. This translates into CATRHSDTEYF.

A note on this clonotype: The junction departs from the called germline gene at one end, perhaps through a read error. The chain uses TRBV5-6 and TRBJ1-2; the D is unclear. Per germline, CDR1 SGHDT and CDR2 YYEEEE. This CDR3 has 15 amino acids. The CDR3 is CASSPYGLGLYGYTF. CDR3 in DNA: TGTGCAAGCAGCCCTTACGGGCTGGGATTATATGGCTACACCTTC.

This clonotype is medium-sized (0.01 to 0.1%). The chain carries TRBV6-1 and TRBJ2-7; D call uncertain. V was pared by 8 bases and J by 1 base, with 12 bases between. This CDR3 comprises 13 residues. The germline V gene encodes CDR1 MNHNS and CDR2 SASEGT. This CDR3 is CASEVDASYEQYF. The CDR3 coding sequence is TGTGCCAGCGAGGTGGACGCGTCCTACGAGCAGTACTTC.

Of note for this clonotype: Sequence at one end of the junction differs from germline and may be a read error. The genes are TRBV10-3 and TRBJ2-5; TRBD2 matches at 9 bases. The CDR3 sequence is 13 residues long. In germline, CDR1 is ENHRY, CDR2 SYGVKD. Here the CDR3 DNA reads TGTGCCACCATACGCGGGAGGGGGGAGACTCAGTACTTC. This codes for CATIRGRGETQYF.

About this clonotype itself: This may be a read error, as it is one base from a much larger clone. The J gene is TRBJ2-1, the V gene TRBV11-1, with D uncertain. Trimming pared 2 bases from V and 8 bases from J, leaving 13 bases between. This CDR3 region has 14 residues. The germline V gene encodes CDR1 SGHAT and CDR2 FQDESV (reference sequence). The CDR3 here is CASSLMVSRDEQFF. CDR3 DNA sequence: TGTGCCAGCAGCTTAATGGTGTCTAGGGATGAGCAGTTCTTC.

Comments on this clonotype: One end of the junction varies from germline; a read error may be responsible. The genes are TRBV12-3 or TRBV12-4 and TRBJ1-5, with D unresolved. This CDR3 region has 14 residues. The DNA for the CDR3 is TGTGCCAGCAGTTTAGTGAGTAGCAATCAGTCCCAGCATTTT. It specifies CASSLVSSNQSQHF.

Concerning this clonotype: An end of the junction differs from the germline gene, which may be a read error. In nucleotides, the CDR3 is TGTGCCAGTAGCTTGGTTTCGGGTCAGGGGGCGACCCCTTTCTACGAGAAGTACTTC. Encoded protein: CASSLVSGQGATPFYEKYF. The chain employs TRBV5-6 and TRBJ2-7; 8 bases align to TRBD1. This CDR3 spans 19 amino acids. CDR1 is SGHDT, CDR2 YYEEEE, per germline.

A single count supports this clonotype. The junction and the germline gene differ at one end; a read error may be behind it. The chain combines TRBV11-2 with TRBJ2-7, with a tentative D call TRBD1 (5 bases). Germline CDR1 and CDR2: SGHAT and FQNNGV. The CDR3 has 13 amino acids. In DNA, the CDR3 is TGTGCCAGTAGCTTGGATACAGGAGTCGAGCAGTACTTC. Protein sequence: CASSLDTGVEQYF.

On this clonotype: A read error may produce the germline difference seen at one junction end. The V call is TRBV4-1, the J call TRBJ2-7; D is unresolved. CDR1 MGHRA and CDR2 YSYEKL come from the germline V gene. The CDR3 is made up of 13 amino acids. CDR3 protein: CASSQSTAYEQYF. CDR3 DNA sequence: TGCGCCAGCAGCCAAAGTACAGCCTACGAACAGTACTTC.

The gene calls are TRBV18 and TRBJ1-6; D remains unclear. V was clipped by 3 bases and J by 18 bases, with 30 bases between them. The V gene's germline CDR1 is KGHSH and CDR2 LQKENI. This CDR3 region has 17 residues. The CDR3 nucleotides read TGTGCCAGCTCACCGGCTGGATGGAGGGCTAATAATTCACTCCCCCACTTT. It is translated as CASSPAGWRANNSLPHF.

On this clonotype itself: As the CDR3 is not closed by the conserved phenylalanine or tryptophan, this likely results from a read error. This sequence joins TRBV11-2 and TRBJ2-3; D perhaps matches TRBD1 (5 bases). Looked up from germline, CDR1 is SGHAT and CDR2 is FQNNGV. CDR3 length: 16 amino acids. CDR3 sequence: CANSLGVLTTRDTQYL. As DNA, the CDR3 is TGTGCCAACAGCTTAGGGGTCCTAACTACCAGAGATACGCAGTATTTG.

A note on this clonotype: As the CDR3 is not closed by the conserved phenylalanine or tryptophan, this likely results from a read error. The chain uses TRBV12-3 or TRBV12-4 and TRBJ2-3; D is perhaps TRBD2 (5 bases). The CDR3 runs to 12 residues. The CDR3 loop reads CASGSSTDTQYY. The DNA of the CDR3 is TGTGCCAGCGGATCTAGCACAGATACACAGTATTAT.

With respect to this clonotype: One end of the junction fails to match germline, which may point to a read error. V gene TRBV6-1 combines with J gene TRBJ2-7, with 8 bases identical to TRBD1. The CDR3 has 15 residues. Germline V gene lookup returns CDR1 MNHNS and CDR2 SASEGT. As DNA, the CDR3 is TGTGCCATCAGTGCGAACTCAGGGGGCAACTACGGGCAGTACTTC. The encoded protein is CAISANSGGNYGQYF.

As for this clonotype: A read error may account for a junction end that differs from germline. The chain is built from TRBV11-2 and TRBJ2-7; D gene uncertain. Germline CDR1 is SGHAT and CDR2 is FQNNGV. The CDR3 sequence is 14 residues long. CDR3 loop: CASSLTDISYEQYF. The CDR3 DNA reads TGTGCGAGCAGCTTAACCGATATCTCCTACGAGCAGTATTTC.

This clonotype qualifies as medium-sized (0.01 to 0.1%). The chain employs TRBV11-2 and TRBJ1-2, with 9 positions matching TRBD1. V lost 5 bases, J lost 2 bases, and 6 bases stayed unmatched. There are 15 residues in the CDR3. Germline V gives CDR1 SGHAT, CDR2 FQNNGV. The CDR3 spells CASSPGQGRNYGYTF. DNA for the CDR3: TGTGCCAGCAGCCCGGGACAGGGCAGAAACTATGGCTACACCTTC.

For this clonotype: A read error may explain this, as a much larger clone is one base away. V gene TRBV24-1 combines with J gene TRBJ2-3; D perhaps matches TRBD1 (6 bases). The V gene's germline CDR1 is KGHDR and CDR2 SFDVKD. The CDR3 runs 17 residues. CDR3 in DNA: TGTGTCACCAGTGATGTTGTGTCCGGGACACCTACAGATACGCAGTATTTT. As protein: CVTSDVVSGTPTDTQYF.

Comment on this clonotype: The conserved final phenylalanine or tryptophan is absent from the CDR3, which likely points to a read error. CDR3 DNA sequence: TGCGCCGGCAGCTTGAATGCGGGGGACACTGAAGCTTTCTGT. Its translation is CAGSLNAGDTEAFC. The rearrangement joins TRBV5-1 to TRBJ1-1; tentatively, D is TRBD1 (5 bases). The CDR3 is made up of 14 amino acids. Germline V gives CDR1 SGHRS, CDR2 YFSETQ.